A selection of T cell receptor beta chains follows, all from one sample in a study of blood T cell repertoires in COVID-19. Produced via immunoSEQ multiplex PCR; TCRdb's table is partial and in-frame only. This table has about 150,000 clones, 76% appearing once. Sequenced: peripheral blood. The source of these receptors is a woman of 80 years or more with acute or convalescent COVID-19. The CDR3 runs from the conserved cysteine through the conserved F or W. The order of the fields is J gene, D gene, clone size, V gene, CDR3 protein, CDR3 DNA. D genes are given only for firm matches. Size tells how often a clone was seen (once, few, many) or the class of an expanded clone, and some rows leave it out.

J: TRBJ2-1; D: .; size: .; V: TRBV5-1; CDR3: CASSALSRLKGYNEQFF; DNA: TGCGCCAGCAGCGCGCTATCTCGACTAAAGGGCTACAATGAGCAGTTCTTC
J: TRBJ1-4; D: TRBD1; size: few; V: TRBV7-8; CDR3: CASSTRDRVGLGEKLFF; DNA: TGTGCCAGCAGCACGAGGGACAGGGTAGGGCTTGGCGAAAAACTGTTTTTT
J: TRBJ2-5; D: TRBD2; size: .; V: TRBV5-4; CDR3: CASSLGLAGGQGETQYF; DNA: TGTGCCAGCAGCTTGGGACTAGCGGGGGGTCAGGGGGAGACCCAGTACTTC
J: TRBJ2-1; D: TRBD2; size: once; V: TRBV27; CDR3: CASSLFGLAGGVSSYNEQFF; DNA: TGTGCCAGCAGTTTATTTGGGCTAGCGGGGGGCGTAAGCTCCTACAATGAGCAGTTCTTC
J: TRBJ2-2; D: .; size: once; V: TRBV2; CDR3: CASNQGGTGELFF; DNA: TGTGCCAGCAACCAGGGGGGCACCGGGGAGCTGTTTTTT
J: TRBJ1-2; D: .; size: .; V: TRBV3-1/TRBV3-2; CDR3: CASSQDPWEGPNYGYTF; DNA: TGTGCCAGCAGCCAAGACCCGTGGGAGGGTCCCAACTATGGCTACACCTTC
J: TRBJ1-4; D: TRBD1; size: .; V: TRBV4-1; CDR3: CASSSDLGQGNEKLFF; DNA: TGCGCCAGCAGCTCTGATCTGGGACAGGGGAATGAAAAACTGTTTTTT
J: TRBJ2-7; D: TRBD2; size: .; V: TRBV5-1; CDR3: CASSLGTSGSSYEQYF; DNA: TGCGCCAGCAGCTTAGGGACTAGCGGGAGCTCCTACGAGCAGTACTTC
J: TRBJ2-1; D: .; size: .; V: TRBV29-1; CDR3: CSAKARRSYNEQFF; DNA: TGCAGCGCCAAGGCCCGGAGGAGCTACAATGAGCAGTTCTTC
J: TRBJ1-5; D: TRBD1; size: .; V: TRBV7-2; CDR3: CASSYRTGGFQPQHF; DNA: TGTGCCAGCAGCTACCGGACAGGGGGTTTTCAGCCCCAGCATTTT
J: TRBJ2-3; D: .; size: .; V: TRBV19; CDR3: CASSTTTSGTTSTDTQYF; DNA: TGTGCCAGTAGTACAACGACCTCCGGGACAACTAGCACAGATACGCAGTATTTT
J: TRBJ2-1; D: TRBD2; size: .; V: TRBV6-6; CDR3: CASSQPTSGEYNEQFF; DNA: TGTGCCAGCAGTCAGCCGACTAGCGGGGAGTACAATGAGCAGTTCTTC
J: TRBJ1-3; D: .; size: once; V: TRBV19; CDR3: CASSIGRPGNTIYF; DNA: TGTGCCAGTAGTATTGGGAGACCTGGAAACACCATATATTTT
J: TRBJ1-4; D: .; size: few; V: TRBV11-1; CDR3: CASSLRQHNEKLFF; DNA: TGTGCCAGCAGCTTACGACAGCATAATGAAAAACTGTTTTTT
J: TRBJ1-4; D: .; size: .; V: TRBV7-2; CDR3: CASSLQGGDEKLFF; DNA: TGTGCCAGCAGCCTACAGGGTGGGGATGAAAAACTGTTTTTT
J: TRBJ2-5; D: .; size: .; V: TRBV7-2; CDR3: CARRRTEETQYF; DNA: TGTGCCAGACGTCGGACAGAAGAGACCCAGTACTTC
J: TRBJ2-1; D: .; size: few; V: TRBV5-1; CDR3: CASFPSSSSYNEQFF; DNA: TGCGCCAGCTTCCCTAGCAGCAGCTCCTACAATGAGCAGTTCTTC
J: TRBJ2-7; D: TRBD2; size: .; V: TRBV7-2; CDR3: CASSLGGLSSYEQYF; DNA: TGTGCCAGCAGCTTAGGGGGACTAAGCTCCTACGAGCAGTACTTC
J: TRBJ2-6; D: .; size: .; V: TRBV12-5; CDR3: CASGLQLNVLTF; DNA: TGTGCTAGTGGTTTGCAACTGAACGTCCTGACTTTC
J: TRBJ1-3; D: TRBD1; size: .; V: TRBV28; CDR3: CASSLGSRTGPTGNTIYF; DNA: TGTGCCAGCAGTTTAGGCTCCCGGACAGGCCCAACTGGAAACACCATATATTTT
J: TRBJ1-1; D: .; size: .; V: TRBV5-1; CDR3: CASSQRDPTEAFF; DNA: TGCGCCAGCAGCCAGCGGGACCCCACTGAAGCTTTCTTT
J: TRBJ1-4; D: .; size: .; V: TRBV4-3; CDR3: CASSQRTAEEKLFF; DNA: TGCGCCAGCAGCCAAAGGACTGCCGAAGAAAAACTGTTTTTT
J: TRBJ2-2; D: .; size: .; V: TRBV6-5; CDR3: CASSRDGNTGELFF; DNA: TGTGCCAGCAGCAGGGATGGGAACACCGGGGAGCTGTTTTTT
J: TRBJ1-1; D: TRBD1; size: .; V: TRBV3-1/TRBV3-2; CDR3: CASSLTRLTGVATEAFF; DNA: TGTGCCAGCAGCCTCACGAGGCTCACAGGGGTAGCCACTGAAGCTTTCTTT
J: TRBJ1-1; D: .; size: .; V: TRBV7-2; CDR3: CASGSSLRDTEAFF; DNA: TGTGCCAGCGGATCCTCCCTGAGGGACACTGAAGCTTTCTTT
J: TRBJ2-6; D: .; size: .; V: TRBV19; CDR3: CASSKLAGAGANVLTF; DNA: TGTGCCAGTAGTAAACTCGCAGGGGCTGGGGCCAACGTCCTGACTTTC
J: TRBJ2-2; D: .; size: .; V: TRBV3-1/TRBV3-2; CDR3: CASSQLAGGELFF; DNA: TGTGCCAGCAGCCAATTGGCGGGAGGGGAGCTGTTTTTT
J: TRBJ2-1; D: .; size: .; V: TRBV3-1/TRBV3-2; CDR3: CASSHGSGYEQFF; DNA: TGTGCCAGCAGCCACGGGAGCGGGTATGAGCAGTTCTTC
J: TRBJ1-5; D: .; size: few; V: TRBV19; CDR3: CASSITGGNQPQHF; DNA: TGTGCCAGTAGTATTACAGGCGGCAATCAGCCCCAGCATTTT
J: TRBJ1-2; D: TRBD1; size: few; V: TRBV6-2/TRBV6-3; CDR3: CASSYSTGMEVSYGYTF; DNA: TGTGCCAGCAGTTACTCGACAGGGATGGAGGTCTCCTATGGCTACACCTTC
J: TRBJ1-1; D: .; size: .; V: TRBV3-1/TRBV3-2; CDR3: CASSLTAGEAFF; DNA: TGTGCCAGCAGCCTTACAGCAGGTGAAGCTTTCTTT
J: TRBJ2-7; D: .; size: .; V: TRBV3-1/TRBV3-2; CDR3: CASSQDYPGRLSGEQYF; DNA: TGTGCCAGCAGCCAAGATTACCCCGGTCGGCTCTCGGGTGAGCAGTACTTC
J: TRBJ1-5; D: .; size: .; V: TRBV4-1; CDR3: CASSQNSERRQPQHF; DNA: TGCGCCAGCAGCCAAAATTCAGAACGCCGCCAGCCCCAGCATTTT
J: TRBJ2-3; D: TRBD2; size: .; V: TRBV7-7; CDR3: CASSRLASGTSTDTQYF; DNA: TGTGCCAGCAGCCGCCTGGCTAGCGGGACTAGCACAGATACGCAGTATTTT
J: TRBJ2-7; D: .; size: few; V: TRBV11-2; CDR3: CASSLRQDSYEQYF; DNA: TGTGCCAGCAGCTTACGGCAGGATTCCTACGAGCAGTACTTC
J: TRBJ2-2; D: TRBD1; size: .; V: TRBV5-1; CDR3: CASRPGGINTGELFF; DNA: TGCGCCAGCCGACCAGGGGGAATTAACACCGGGGAGCTGTTTTTT
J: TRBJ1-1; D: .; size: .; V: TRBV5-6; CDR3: CASSLYSSGGTEAFF; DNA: TGTGCCAGCAGCTTGTATTCCTCGGGGGGCACTGAAGCTTTCTTT
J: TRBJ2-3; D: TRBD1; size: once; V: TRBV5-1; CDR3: CASSFRTGGTDTQYF; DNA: TGCGCCAGCAGCTTCCGGACAGGGGGCACAGATACGCAGTATTTT
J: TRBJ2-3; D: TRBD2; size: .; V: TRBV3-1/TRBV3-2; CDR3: CASSQDSLAGGKQYF; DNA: TGTGCCAGCAGCCAAGATAGTCTAGCGGGAGGCAAGCAGTATTTT
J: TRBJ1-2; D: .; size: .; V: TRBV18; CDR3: CASSLRGDGYTF; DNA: TGTGCCAGCTCACTGCGGGGTGATGGCTACACCTTC
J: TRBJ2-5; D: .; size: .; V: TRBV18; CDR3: CASSLTPRERETQYF; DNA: TGTGCCAGCTCACTCACCCCCAGGGAACGAGAGACCCAGTACTTC
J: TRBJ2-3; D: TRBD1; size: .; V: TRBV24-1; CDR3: CATSDSRTGGGTDTQYF; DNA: TGTGCCACCAGTGACTCCAGGACAGGGGGCGGCACAGATACGCAGTATTTT
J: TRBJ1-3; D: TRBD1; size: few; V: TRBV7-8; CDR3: CASSPRDRRLSGNTIYF; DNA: TGTGCCAGCAGCCCACGGGACAGGCGACTCTCTGGAAACACCATATATTTT
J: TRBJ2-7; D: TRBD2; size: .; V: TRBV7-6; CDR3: CASSDGLVPYEQYF; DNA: TGTGCCAGCAGCGACGGACTAGTGCCCTACGAGCAGTACTTC
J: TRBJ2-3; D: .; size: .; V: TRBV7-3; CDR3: CASSPARGSTDTQYF; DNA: TGTGCCAGCAGCCCAGCTAGGGGTTCAACAGATACGCAGTATTTT
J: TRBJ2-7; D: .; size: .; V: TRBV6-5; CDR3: CASSPGLPYEQYF; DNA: TGTGCCAGCAGTCCGGGTTTACCCTACGAGCAGTACTTC
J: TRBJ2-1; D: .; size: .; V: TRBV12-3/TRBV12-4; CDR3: CASSLNYYNEQFF; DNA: TGTGCCAGCAGTTTAAACTACTACAATGAGCAGTTCTTC
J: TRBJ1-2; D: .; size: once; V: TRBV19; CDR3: CASRILTGYGYTF; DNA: TGTGCCAGTAGAATCCTAACGGGCTATGGCTACACCTTC
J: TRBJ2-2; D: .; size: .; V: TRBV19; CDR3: CASSQGGEVTGELFF; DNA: TGTGCCAGTAGTCAAGGAGGGGAGGTCACCGGGGAGCTGTTTTTT
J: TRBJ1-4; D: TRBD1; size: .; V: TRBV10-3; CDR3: CAISWDRDGEKLFF; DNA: TGTGCCATCAGTTGGGACAGGGATGGTGAAAAACTGTTTTTT
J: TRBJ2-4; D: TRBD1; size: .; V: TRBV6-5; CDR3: CASTLRTGDRNIQYF; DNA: TGTGCCAGCACCCTCCGGACAGGGGACCGAAACATTCAGTACTTC
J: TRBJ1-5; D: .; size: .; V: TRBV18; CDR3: CASSPKGRTGNSNQPQHF; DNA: TGTGCCAGCTCACCGAAAGGCCGAACAGGGAATAGCAATCAGCCCCAGCATTTT